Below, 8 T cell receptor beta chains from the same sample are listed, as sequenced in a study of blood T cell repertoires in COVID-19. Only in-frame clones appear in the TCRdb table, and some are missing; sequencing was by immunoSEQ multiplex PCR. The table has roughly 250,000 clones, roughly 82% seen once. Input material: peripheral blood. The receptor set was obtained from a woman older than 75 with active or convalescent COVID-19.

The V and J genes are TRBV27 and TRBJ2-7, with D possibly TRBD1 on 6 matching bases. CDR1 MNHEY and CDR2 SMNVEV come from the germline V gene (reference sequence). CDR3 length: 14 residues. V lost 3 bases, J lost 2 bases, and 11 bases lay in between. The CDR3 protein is CASSFQDSPYEQYF. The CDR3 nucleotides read TGTGCCAGCAGTTTTCAGGACAGCCCCTACGAGCAGTACTTC.

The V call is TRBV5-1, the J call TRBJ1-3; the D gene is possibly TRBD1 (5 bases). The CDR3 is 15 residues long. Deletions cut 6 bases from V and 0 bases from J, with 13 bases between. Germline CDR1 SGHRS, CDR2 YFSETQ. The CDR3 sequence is CASIDSPSSGNTIYF. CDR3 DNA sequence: TGCGCCAGCATCGACAGTCCCAGCTCTGGAAACACCATATATTTT.

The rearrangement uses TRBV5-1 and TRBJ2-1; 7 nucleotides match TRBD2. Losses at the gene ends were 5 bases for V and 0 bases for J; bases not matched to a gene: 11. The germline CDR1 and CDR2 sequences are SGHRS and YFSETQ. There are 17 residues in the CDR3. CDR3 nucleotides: TGCGCCAGCAGATCTCTAGCGGCCGGGTACTCCTACAATGAGCAGTTCTTC. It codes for CASRSLAAGYSYNEQFF.

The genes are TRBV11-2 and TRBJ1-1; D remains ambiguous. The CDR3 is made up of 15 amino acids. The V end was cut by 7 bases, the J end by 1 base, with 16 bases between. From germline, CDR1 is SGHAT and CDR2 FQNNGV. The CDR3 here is CASTSNSRWNTEAFF. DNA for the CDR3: TGTGCCAGCACCTCAAACAGCAGGTGGAACACTGAAGCTTTCTTT.

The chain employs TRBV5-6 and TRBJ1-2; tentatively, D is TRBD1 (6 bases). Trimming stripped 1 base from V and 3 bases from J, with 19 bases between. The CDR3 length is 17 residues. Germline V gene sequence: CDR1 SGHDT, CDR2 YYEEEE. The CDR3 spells CASSLSAGGGGDYGYTF. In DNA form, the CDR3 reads TGTGCCAGCAGCTTGTCGGCAGGCGGAGGGGGGGACTATGGCTACACCTTC.

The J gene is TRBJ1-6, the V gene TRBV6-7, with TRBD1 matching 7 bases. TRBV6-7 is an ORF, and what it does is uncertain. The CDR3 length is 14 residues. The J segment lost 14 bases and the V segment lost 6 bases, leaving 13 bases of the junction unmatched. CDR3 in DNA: TGTGCCAGCAGCCGAACACAGACAGGGCGGACCCTCCACTTT. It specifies CASSRTQTGRTLHF.

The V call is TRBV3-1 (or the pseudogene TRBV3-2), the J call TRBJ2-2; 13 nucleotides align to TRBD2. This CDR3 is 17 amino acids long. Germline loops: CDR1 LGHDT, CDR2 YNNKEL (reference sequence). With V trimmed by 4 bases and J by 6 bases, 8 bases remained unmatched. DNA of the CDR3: TGTGCCAGCAGCCTCCCCGGGACTAGCGGGGCCGCCGGGGAGCTGTTTTTT. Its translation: CASSLPGTSGAAGELFF.

CDR3 region: CASSETALLYGYTF. As DNA, the CDR3 is TGTGCCAGCTCCGAGACAGCACTCCTCTATGGCTACACCTTC. This rearrangement joins TRBV18 to TRBJ1-2; weak D call: TRBD1 (5 bases). The V gene lost 6 bases and the J gene lost 4 bases, with 15 bases spanning the gap. The CDR3 loop spans 14 amino acids. The germline V gene encodes CDR1 KGHSH and CDR2 LQKENI.